This T cell receptor beta chain is from a study of post-analysis software for immune sequencing data. This clonotype was found a few times. Antigen unknown. The CDR3 runs to 13 residues. Germline V lookup: CDR1 GTSNPN, CDR2 SVGIG (reference sequence). Trimming took 2 bases from V and 5 from J, leaving 11 bases between them. Researchers reported that TCR beta cDNA libraries carried unique molecular identifiers. TCRdb reanalysed the PCR reads using MiXCR and keeps one entry per CDR3 protein. The data show about 200,000 distinct CDR3 sequences, approximately 30% seen once. Study-level points and caveats: Compared with controls, patients had more of about 5 TRBV segments, including TRBV5-6, TRBV5-1 and TRBV20-1.

The receptor comes from a girl aged 2 to 17 with multiple sclerosis. This chain links TRBV30 with TRBJ2-3; possibly TRBD1 for D (5 bases). The material sequenced was blood. The CDR3 bases are TGTGCCTGGAGTAAAGGGGTCGGAGATACGCAGTATTTT. Encoded protein: CAWSKGVGDTQYF.